These 2 T cell receptor beta chains originate from one sample sequenced in a study of blood T cells in healthy people across ages. It was with a sample-barcoded 5' primer and a J-beta primer mix that a second PCR of roughly 7 to 12 cycles was run. One entry per CDR3 protein results from TCRdb running MiXCR on the 5' RACE reads. In the table there are hundreds of thousands of distinct CDR3 sequences, 36% of which are singletons. Sequenced material: blood. The origin of the receptors is a man younger than 35 in good health.

This clonotype showed up just once. The chain couples TRBV5-1 to TRBJ1-1; D remains unclear. With 0 bases removed from V and 6 bases from J, the gap between germline ends came to 9 bases. CDR1 is SGHRS and CDR2 is YFSETQ in the germline V gene. This CDR3 region has 13 residues. The CDR3 sequence is CASSLERRSEAFF. The CDR3 coding sequence is TGCGCCAGCAGCTTGGAACGTCGGTCTGAAGCTTTCTTT.

The chain has TRBV29-1 and TRBJ2-7, with D maybe TRBD1 (6 bases). Germline V gives CDR1 SQVTM, CDR2 ANQGSEA. Trimming stripped 4 bases from V and 0 bases from J, with 10 bases between. The CDR3 is made up of 13 amino acids. The DNA for the CDR3 is TGCAGCGTTGTATTGGACAGCTCCTACGAGCAGTACTTC. As protein: CSVVLDSSYEQYF.